One sample yielded the 25 T cell receptor beta chains listed below, sequenced in a study of cytomegalovirus exposure and HLA in healthy donors. Vbeta (60) and Jbeta (13) primers were used in the PCR. Here immunoSEQ multiplex PCR was the method, and the copy in TCRdb shows in-frame clones only, minus some. The sample holds about 250,000 clones; around two thirds are singletons and the top ten take 2% to 2.5%. What was sequenced was PBMCs. The receptor source for this set is a female donor in good health and CMV-seronegative.

The chain joins TRBV5-6 to TRBJ2-5; D not resolved. The assigned J gene may be wrong: the sequence end matches TRBJ2-7 better. This CDR3 comprises 14 residues. Per germline, CDR1 SGHDT and CDR2 YYEEEE. In nucleotides, the CDR3 is TGTGCCAGCAGCTCAGCGCTTCGGCACCACGAGCAGTACTTC. It is translated as CASSSALRHHEQYF.

V and J are TRBV5-4 and TRBJ2-7, with TRBD2 identical over 10 bases. The CDR3 is 16 residues long. Germline CDR1 and CDR2: SGHNT and YYREEE (reference sequence). Trimming at V came to 2 bases and at J to 2 bases, leaving 7 bases not matched to a gene. For the CDR3, the DNA is TGTGCCAGCAGCTTCAGAGCGGGAGGGCCCACCTACGAGCAGTACTTC. It is translated as CASSFRAGGPTYEQYF.

V usage is TRBV10-3 and J usage is TRBJ2-1; tentatively, D is TRBD2 (7 bases). Germline V gene data show CDR1 as ENHRY and CDR2 as SYGVKD. V was cut by 2 bases and J by 6 bases, with 17 bases left in between. This CDR3 is 16 amino acids long. This chain's CDR3 is CAISEGPGAGANEQFF. CDR3 sequence (DNA): TGTGCCATCAGTGAGGGCCCAGGGGCGGGGGCCAATGAGCAGTTCTTC.

The sample holds one count of this clone. The chain uses TRBV27 and TRBJ2-7; 10 bases are a match to TRBD2. The CDR3 has 20 amino acids. Looked up from germline, CDR1 is MNHEY and CDR2 is SMNVEV (reference sequence). V gave up 3 bases and J gave up 1 base; unmatched junction bases: 18. This CDR3 is CASSLVGELTSGPNSYEQYF. Written as DNA, the CDR3 is TGTGCCAGCAGTTTGGTGGGGGAATTGACTAGCGGGCCTAATTCCTACGAGCAGTACTTC.

The chain recombines TRBV6-6 with TRBJ2-7; possibly TRBD1 for D (6 bases). The CDR3 covers 14 residues. Germline CDR1 MNHNY, CDR2 SVGAGI (reference sequence). Trimming left V 9 bases short and J 0 bases short, with 15 bases between. In nucleotides, the CDR3 is TGTGCCAGTAGAGGGACAACTCTCTCCTACGAGCAGTACTTC. Protein: CASRGTTLSYEQYF.

V is TRBV2 and J is TRBJ2-7; possibly TRBD2 for D (5 bases). This CDR3 comprises 12 residues. Germline V CDR1 and CDR2: SNHLY, FYNNEI. V was cut by 5 bases and J by 5 bases, with 10 bases left in between. For the CDR3, the DNA is TGTGCCAGCAGTACGGGGATCCACGAGCAGTACTTC. Translation: CASSTGIHEQYF.

This clone has just a few counts. The chain links TRBV6-1 to TRBJ2-1; the D gene is possibly TRBD2 (7 bases). The V and J ends lost 5 bases and 7 bases respectively, with 12 bases between them. This CDR3 contains 13 residues. In germline, CDR1 is MNHNS, CDR2 SASEGT. As DNA, the CDR3 is TGTGCCAGCAGTTGGGGGGGCAGGAATGAGCAGTTCTTC. It is translated as CASSWGGRNEQFF.

This clone appeared a single time. The chain employs TRBV21-1 and TRBJ2-6; no DNA check was done on the table's D call, TRBD1. TRBV21-1 is described as a pseudogene. The CDR3 contains 15 residues. The CDR3: CASTYEGAGANVLTF. The CDR3 nucleotides are TGTGCCAGCACTTACGAGGGGGCTGGGGCCAACGTCCTGACTTTC.

V is TRBV7-8 and J is TRBJ2-1; 9 nucleotides line up with TRBD2. Germline V gene lookup returns CDR1 SGHVS and CDR2 FQNEAQ. Germline trimming cut 4 bases from V and 0 bases from J; bases unmatched to any gene: 4. This CDR3 has 16 amino acids. The CDR3 DNA sequence: TGTGCCAGCAGCTCCCTAGCGGGAAGCTCCTACAATGAGCAGTTCTTC. Residues: CASSSLAGSSYNEQFF. Filled out from reference TRBV7-8 and TRBJ2-1, the complete variable domain reads GAGVSQSPRYKVAKRGQDVALRCDPISGHVSLFWYQQALGQGPEFLTYFQNEAQLDKSGLPSDRFFAERPEGSVSTLKIQRTQQEDSAVYLCASSSLAGSSYNEQFFGPGTRLTVL.

The chain links TRBV7-2 to TRBJ2-7, with D possibly matching TRBD2 (7 bases). The CDR3 is made up of 15 amino acids. V lost 0 bases to trimming and J lost 2 bases, with 11 bases between them. Germline V gene lookup returns CDR1 SGHTA and CDR2 FQGNSA. This CDR3 reads CASSLARGGAYEQYF. The CDR3 DNA follows: TGTGCCAGCAGCTTAGCGAGGGGGGGGGCCTACGAGCAGTACTTC.

In DNA form, the CDR3 reads TGCGCCAGCAGCTTTACCCCAGAACCGTATGGCTACACCTTC. Translating it yields CASSFTPEPYGYTF. This chain connects TRBV5-1 to TRBJ1-2; D is undetermined. V lost 2 bases to trimming and J lost 5 bases, with 13 bases between them. The CDR3 runs to 14 residues. Germline assignment: CDR1 SGHRS and CDR2 YFSETQ.

V is TRBV9 and J is TRBJ2-3; D possibly corresponds to TRBD1 (8 bases). This CDR3 has 16 amino acids. CDR1 and CDR2 (germline): SGDLS, YYNGEE. V lost 4 bases and J 3 bases, leaving 18 bases between the germline ends. CDR3 sequence (DNA): TGTGCCAGCAGCAAAAGGGGGGGACAGGAGACAGATACGCAGTATTTT. Its translation is CASSKRGGQETDTQYF.

This clone was found a few times. J is TRBJ1-1 and V is TRBV27; D gene uncertain. V lost 2 bases and J lost 5, with 12 bases in between. Germline V lookup: CDR1 MNHEY, CDR2 SMNVEV (reference sequence). The CDR3 consists of 14 residues. The CDR3 DNA sequence: TGTGCCAGCAGTTTAGTCCGGGGTGGGACTGAAGCTTTCTTT. It translates to CASSLVRGGTEAFF.

This clone was seen more than once but under ten times. The chain recombines TRBV27 with TRBJ1-6; a weak D match, TRBD1 (6 bases). The germline V gene encodes CDR1 MNHEY and CDR2 SMNVEV (reference sequence). The CDR3 consists of 14 residues. V was trimmed by 5 bases and J by 4 bases, leaving 9 bases between them. The CDR3: CASSTTGYNSPLHF. Written as DNA, the CDR3 is TGTGCCAGCAGTACTACAGGGTATAATTCACCCCTCCACTTT.

V usage is TRBV27 and J usage is TRBJ1-1; 9 bases map to TRBD1. The CDR3 has 16 residues. Per germline, CDR1 MNHEY and CDR2 SMNVEV (reference sequence). The trim removed 4 bases at V and 5 bases at J, leaving 11 bases unmatched. CDR3 nucleotides: TGTGCCAGCAGTTACGCTAACAGGGGGCGCGGAACTGAAGCTTTCTTT. Translating gives CASSYANRGRGTEAFF.

The chain carries TRBV5-6 and TRBJ2-1; TRBD1 aligns across 9 bases. Trimming cost V 5 bases and J 5 bases; bases outside gene matches: 8. CDR3 length equals 15 residues. Germline values: CDR1 SGHDT, CDR2 YYEEEE. DNA for the CDR3: TGTGCCAGCAGGATTGTGGGACAGGGAAACAATGAGCAGTTCTTC. Translation: CASRIVGQGNNEQFF.

The chain employs TRBV18 and TRBJ2-1; TRBD2 aligns across 7 bases. Germline V gene data show CDR1 as KGHSH and CDR2 as LQKENI. V shed 2 bases, J shed 4 bases, and the junction held 5 bases outside the gene matches. The CDR3 totals 15 residues. CDR3: CASSPGAGRYNEQFF. The CDR3 DNA reads as TGTGCCAGCTCACCAGGAGCGGGACGGTACAATGAGCAGTTCTTC. Full variable domain (rest looked up from reference TRBV18 and TRBJ2-1): NAGVMQNPRHLVRRRGQEARLRCSPMKGHSHVYWYRQLPEEGLKFMVYLQKENIIDESGMPKERFSAEFPKEGPSILRIQQVVRGDSAAYFCASSPGAGRYNEQFFGPGTRLTVL.

The J gene is TRBJ2-5, the V gene TRBV18; 8 bases fit TRBD1. Unmatched junction bases numbered 12, after V lost 5 bases and J lost 4 bases. Germline V CDR1 and CDR2: KGHSH, LQKENI. The CDR3 totals 16 residues. The CDR3, as DNA: TGTGCCAGCTCATCAAAGAATACAGGGGGTCGAGAGACCCAGTACTTC. It is translated as CASSSKNTGGRETQYF. Full variable domain (remainder filled in from reference TRBV18 and TRBJ2-5): NAGVMQNPRHLVRRRGQEARLRCSPMKGHSHVYWYRQLPEEGLKFMVYLQKENIIDESGMPKERFSAEFPKEGPSILRIQQVVRGDSAAYFCASSSKNTGGRETQYFGPGTRLLVL.

This clone has just a few counts. The chain is built from TRBV7-9 and TRBJ2-3; 7 bases match TRBD2. Looked up from germline, CDR1 is SEHNR and CDR2 is FQNEAQ (reference sequence). J was trimmed by 0 bases and V by 5 bases; bases with no gene match: 5. The CDR3 runs 15 residues. CDR3 sequence (DNA): TGTGCCAGCAGCCGCAGCGGGACTAGCACAGATACGCAGTATTTT. Translating gives CASSRSGTSTDTQYF.

A few counts support this clone. The genes are TRBV5-1 and TRBJ2-2; 8 bases line up with TRBD2. In germline, CDR1 is SGHRS, CDR2 YFSETQ. Unmatched junction bases numbered 3, after V lost 5 bases and J lost 0 bases. This CDR3 region has 15 residues. The CDR3 is CASSTGLANTGELFF. CDR3 DNA: TGCGCCAGCAGTACGGGACTAGCGAACACCGGGGAGCTGTTTTTT.

The chain joins TRBV2 to TRBJ1-1; unclear D gene. This CDR3 has 14 amino acids. Germline V gene data show CDR1 as SNHLY and CDR2 as FYNNEI. Trimming cost V 7 bases and J 5 bases, with 17 bases left between them. The CDR3 protein is CASKEAGLGTEAFF. The CDR3 region has the DNA TGTGCCAGCAAGGAGGCGGGTTTGGGGACTGAAGCTTTCTTT.

This clone was counted once. This sequence joins TRBV30 and TRBJ1-5; D gene unclear. The germline V and J ends were trimmed by 0 bases and 0 bases, with 9 bases remaining between them. The germline gives CDR1 GTSNPN, CDR2 SVGIG (reference sequence). This CDR3 spans 15 amino acids. CDR3 loop: CAWSVSHRSNQPQHF. Here the CDR3 DNA reads TGTGCCTGGAGTGTTTCACACCGTAGCAATCAGCCCCAGCATTTT.

The chain joins TRBV9 to TRBJ2-4, with TRBD2 as a possible D gene (6 bases). This CDR3 has 16 residues. Germline V CDR1 and CDR2: SGDLS, YYNGEE. V dropped 0 bases and J dropped 8 bases, with 18 bases sitting between them. The CDR3 DNA reads TGTGCCAGCAGCGTAGGATTAGCGGATCGACGAGACATTCAGTACTTC. As protein: CASSVGLADRRDIQYF.

A note on this clone: Mismatch with germline at one junction end may stem from a read error. The chain combines TRBV2 with TRBJ1-3; TRBD1 matches 7 bases. The CDR3 loop spans 16 amino acids. Looked up from germline, CDR1 is SNHLY and CDR2 is FYNNEI. The CDR3 bases are TGTGCCAGCAGCCCCTGGAGGGGGCACTCTGGAAACACCTTATATTTT. Protein: CASSPWRGHSGNTLYF. Combining the CDR3 with reference TRBV2 and TRBJ1-3 gives the whole variable domain EPEVTQTPSHQVTQMGQEVILRCVPISNHLYFYWYRQILGQKVEFLVSFYNNEISEKSEIFDDQFSVERPDGSNFTLKIRSTKLEDSAMYFCASSPWRGHSGNTLYFGEGSWLTVV.

J is TRBJ2-2 and V is TRBV7-8; the match to TRBD2 covers 14 bases. Looked up from germline, CDR1 is SGHVS and CDR2 is FQNEAQ. Losses at the gene ends were 4 bases for V and 5 bases for J; bases not matched to a gene: 9. This CDR3 has 18 residues. CDR3 sequence: CASSSTGTSGSSTGELFF. DNA for the CDR3: TGTGCCAGCAGCTCAACCGGGACTAGCGGGAGCTCTACCGGGGAGCTGTTTTTT.